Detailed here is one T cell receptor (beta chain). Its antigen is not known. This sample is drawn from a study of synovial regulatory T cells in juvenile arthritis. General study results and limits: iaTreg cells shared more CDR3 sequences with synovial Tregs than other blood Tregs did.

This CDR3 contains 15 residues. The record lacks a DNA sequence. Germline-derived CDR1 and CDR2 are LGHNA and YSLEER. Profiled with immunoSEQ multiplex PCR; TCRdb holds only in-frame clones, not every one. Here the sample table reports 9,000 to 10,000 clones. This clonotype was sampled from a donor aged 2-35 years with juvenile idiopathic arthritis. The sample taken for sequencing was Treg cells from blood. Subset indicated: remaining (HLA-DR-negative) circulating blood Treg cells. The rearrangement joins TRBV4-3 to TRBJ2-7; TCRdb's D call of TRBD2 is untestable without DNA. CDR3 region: CASSQVALAGGEQYF.